The 30 T cell receptor beta chains reported below all come from one sample, sequenced in a study of PD-1 blockade in classical Hodgkin lymphoma (dated by TCRdb to the early 2020s). Libraries were built with the immunoSEQ multiplex PCR assay. What TCRdb holds here is the immuneACCESS table cut down to in-frame rearrangements. Part of the clones is not present; checked against another copy, under half of the missing clones reflect an unresolved V gene, and the others are unexplained. Counted in this sample were 6,000 to 7,500 clones; approximately 84% of them appeared once. In total, the top ten clones hold roughly 33% of the sample. The time point label corresponds to: cycle 1 day 1 (C1D1), immediately before nivolumab initiation. Every trial patient had relapsed after autologous stem cell transplantation, and cohorts A, B and C differed in prior brentuximab vedotin exposure. This material consisted of peripheral blood mononuclear cells (PBMCs), taken at baseline. The source of these receptors is a human donor with classical Hodgkin lymphoma.

This clone was observed a few times. The chain carries TRBV7-6 and TRBJ1-1, with D tentatively TRBD1 (6 bases). Deletions cut 5 bases from V and 1 base from J, with 14 bases between. The germline gives CDR1 SGHVS, CDR2 FNYEAQ. The CDR3 consists of 15 residues. CDR3 DNA: TGTGCCAGCAGCCTAACCCCGGACAGGAACACTGAAGCTTTCTTT. Encoded protein: CASSLTPDRNTEAFF.

The V call is TRBV28, the J call TRBJ2-2; 8 bases fit TRBD2. The V gene's germline CDR1 is MDHEN and CDR2 SYDVKM. V was clipped by 3 bases and J by 7 bases; unmatched bases: 4. This CDR3 spans 14 amino acids. Here the CDR3 DNA reads TGTGCCAGCAGTTTGGAGCGGGGGATCGGGGAGCTGTTTTTT. Its translation is CASSLERGIGELFF. The variable domain in full, with the rest retrieved from reference TRBV28 and TRBJ2-2, is DVKVTQSSRYLVKRTGEKVFLECVQDMDHENMFWYRQDPGLGLRLIYFSYDVKMKEKGDIPEGYSVSREKKERFSLILESASTNQTSMYLCASSLERGIGELFFGEGSRLTVL.

This chain joins TRBV6-4 and TRBJ1-2; D gene uncertain. The CDR3 totals 14 residues. CDR1 is MRHNA, CDR2 SNTAGT, per germline. The ends were cut back, 5 bases at V and 6 bases at J, with 16 bases in the middle. CDR3 sequence: CASSYFSTGHGYTF. Here the CDR3 DNA reads TGTGCCAGCAGTTACTTCTCGACTGGTCATGGCTACACCTTC.

The J gene is TRBJ2-1, the V gene TRBV15; D possibly corresponds to TRBD2 (5 bases). V lost 0 bases and J lost 6, with 12 bases in between. CDR1 is LNHNV, CDR2 YYDKDF, per germline (reference sequence). The CDR3 covers 15 residues. The CDR3 region has the DNA TGTGCCACCAGCAGAGATGGGCGGGCGGGCAATGAGCAGTTCTTC. It codes for CATSRDGRAGNEQFF.

This clone was observed a handful of times. The V call is TRBV5-4, the J call TRBJ2-3; D is unresolved. Germline V gives CDR1 SGHNT, CDR2 YYREEE (reference sequence). Trimming shortened V by 1 base and J by 4 bases, and 7 bases separated the two germline ends. The CDR3 length is 13 residues. CDR3 residues: CASSLFVADTQYF. Here the CDR3 DNA reads TGTGCCAGCAGCTTGTTTGTGGCAGATACGCAGTATTTT.

The V and J genes are TRBV4-2 and TRBJ2-3, with D maybe TRBD1 (6 bases). The V end lost 1 base, the J end lost 2 bases, and 16 bases lay between the germline ends. Germline values: CDR1 LGHNA, CDR2 YNFKEQ. The CDR3 extends over 17 amino acids. CDR3 DNA: TGTGCCAGCAGCCAAGTAGGCCTCGGGACAACCACAGATACGCAGTATTTT. Its translation is CASSQVGLGTTTDTQYF.

This rearrangement joins TRBV9 to TRBJ2-7; 10 bases align to TRBD2. The CDR3 is 16 amino acids. The germline gives CDR1 SGDLS, CDR2 YYNGEE. V trimming: 0 bases; J trimming: 3 bases; junction bases outside the gene matches: 6. This chain's CDR3 is CASSVGVAGGGYEQYF. The CDR3 DNA follows: TGTGCCAGCAGCGTAGGGGTAGCGGGAGGAGGCTACGAGCAGTACTTC.

The rearrangement uses TRBV28 and TRBJ2-6; 9 positions agree with TRBD1. The CDR3 runs 21 residues. V was pared by 2 bases and J by 0 bases, with 14 bases of the junction left unmatched. The germline CDR1 and CDR2 sequences are MDHEN and SYDVKM. The CDR3, as DNA: TGTGCCAGCAGTTTAGCAACCCGGGACAGGGTATGGTACTCTGGGGCCAACGTCCTGACTTTC. Amino acid sequence: CASSLATRDRVWYSGANVLTF.

The J gene is TRBJ2-7, the V gene TRBV5-6; 7 bases align to TRBD1. Germline V gives CDR1 SGHDT, CDR2 YYEEEE. The CDR3 spans 14 residues. The V segment lost 3 bases and the J segment 7 bases; nucleotides outside the gene matches: 10. The CDR3 spells CASSSRTGPWEQYF. The CDR3 region has the DNA TGTGCCAGCAGCTCCAGGACAGGCCCCTGGGAGCAGTACTTC.

The rearrangement links TRBV27 to TRBJ1-6; TRBD1 agrees at 9 bases. The length of the CDR3 is 18 residues. The V gene's germline CDR1 is MNHEY and CDR2 SMNVEV (reference sequence). J lost 7 bases, V lost 0 bases, and 10 bases had no gene match. The CDR3 coding sequence is TGTGCCAGCAGTTTATCTCTGCACAGGGGGCGCAGGAATTCACCCCTCCACTTT. Translating it yields CASSLSLHRGRRNSPLHF.

The chain is built from TRBV28 and TRBJ2-7; 9 bases fit TRBD2. The ends lost 5 bases at V and 3 bases at J; junction bases unmatched: 5. The CDR3 is 14 residues long. Germline lookup yields CDR1 MDHEN and CDR2 SYDVKM. DNA of the CDR3: TGTGCCAGCAGTCCCCTAGCGGGGAGCTACGAGCAGTACTTC. Translation gives CASSPLAGSYEQYF.

The chain carries TRBV27 and TRBJ2-1, with 7 bases lining up with TRBD2. Germline V gene lookup returns CDR1 MNHEY and CDR2 SMNVEV (reference sequence). With 5 bases clipped from V and 7 bases from J, the junction kept 11 bases outside the gene matches. CDR3 length: 15 amino acids. Here the CDR3 reads CASSQLGLQFNEQFF. CDR3 nucleotides: TGTGCCAGCAGTCAGTTGGGACTACAATTTAATGAGCAGTTCTTC.

The chain couples TRBV10-1 to TRBJ2-1; D is undetermined. CDR1 is WNHNN and CDR2 is SYGVQD in the germline V gene (reference sequence). V was shortened by 2 bases and J by 2 bases, with 4 bases between the two germline ends. The CDR3 consists of 13 residues. The CDR3 DNA reads as TGCGCCAGCAGTGAGGATACCTACAATGAGCAGTTCTTC. Encoded protein: CASSEDTYNEQFF.

This clone was found a few times. The chain is built from TRBV15 and TRBJ2-1; perhaps TRBD2 as D (5 bases). The CDR3 is 12 amino acids. V lost 2 bases to trimming and J lost 15 bases, with 14 bases between them. Germline assignment: CDR1 LNHNV and CDR2 YYDKDF (reference sequence). The CDR3 spells CATSRNRDLPFF. CDR3 coding DNA: TGTGCCACCAGCAGAAACCGGGATCTACCGTTCTTC.

J is TRBJ1-1 and V is TRBV5-1; 7 bases are shared with TRBD1. The J segment lost 7 bases and the V segment lost 2 bases, leaving 17 bases of the junction unmatched. Germline values: CDR1 SGHRS, CDR2 YFSETQ. CDR3 length: 17 residues. CDR3 coding DNA: TGCGCCAGCAGCTTTGGGCAGGGGGTGACCGTCGAGCGTGAAGCTTTCTTT. It codes for CASSFGQGVTVEREAFF.

This rearrangement joins TRBV27 to TRBJ1-2, with 11 bases aligning to TRBD1. The CDR3 sequence is 15 residues long. Germline V gives CDR1 MNHEY, CDR2 SMNVEV (reference sequence). V shed 2 bases and J 8 bases; nucleotides not matched to a gene: 7. The CDR3 loop reads CASSLLGQGAEGYTF. In nucleotides, the CDR3 is TGTGCCAGCAGTTTACTTGGACAGGGGGCTGAGGGCTACACCTTC.

The chain carries TRBV6-5 and TRBJ1-2; D possibly corresponds to TRBD1 (6 bases). With 5 bases removed from V and 8 bases from J, the gap between germline ends came to 18 bases. The CDR3 has 14 amino acids. Germline V gene sequence: CDR1 MNHEY, CDR2 SVGAGI. Here the CDR3 reads CASSTQGGGRGYTF. The CDR3 DNA follows: TGTGCCAGCAGTACACAGGGCGGGGGAAGAGGCTACACCTTC.

DNA of the CDR3: TGTGCCAGTACTTCCGGTATCCTGAACACTGAAGCTTTCTTT. Translation gives CASTSGILNTEAFF. The rearrangement joins TRBV19 to TRBJ1-1; no clear D. The CDR3 loop spans 14 amino acids. V was trimmed by 7 bases and J by 0 bases, leaving 12 bases between them. CDR1 LNHDA and CDR2 SQIVND come from the germline V gene (reference sequence). Combining the CDR3 with reference TRBV19 and TRBJ1-1 gives the whole variable domain DGGITQSPKYLFRKEGQNVTLSCEQNLNHDAMYWYRQDPGQGLRLIYYSQIVNDFQKGDIAEGYSVSREKKESFPLTVTSAQKNPTAFYLCASTSGILNTEAFFGQGTRLTVV.

The chain links TRBV11-3 to TRBJ2-4; 7 bases are shared with TRBD2. The CDR3 covers 13 residues. V lost 5 bases to trimming and J lost 8 bases; unmatched junction nucleotides: 6. Germline assignment: CDR1 SGHNT and CDR2 YENEEA. The CDR3 loop reads CASSRIGGDIQYF. The CDR3 region has the DNA TGTGCCAGCAGCCGTATTGGGGGGGACATTCAGTACTTC.

The gene calls are TRBV5-6 and TRBJ2-1; D is possibly TRBD1 or TRBD2 (5 bases each). This CDR3 spans 16 amino acids. Per germline, CDR1 SGHDT and CDR2 YYEEEE. V dropped 3 bases and J dropped 0 bases, with 13 bases sitting between them. The CDR3 reads CASSWGSGNSYNEQFF. CDR3 in DNA: TGTGCCAGCAGCTGGGGGTCTGGAAACTCCTACAATGAGCAGTTCTTC. The full variable domain, in which reference TRBV5-6 and TRBJ2-1 provide the parts outside the CDR3, is DAGVTQSPTHLIKTRGQQVTLRCSPKSGHDTVSWYQQALGQGPQFIFQYYEEEERQRGNFPDRFSGHQFPNYSSELNVNALLLGDSALYLCASSWGSGNSYNEQFFGPGTRLTVL.

This clone is a singleton in its sample. The V call is TRBV29-1, the J call TRBJ2-3; 16 bases align to TRBD2. Germline CDR1 is SQVTM and CDR2 is ANQGSEA. The CDR3 length is 16 residues. V gave up 6 bases and J gave up 3 bases; unmatched junction bases: 6. The CDR3 loop reads CSVTPGLAGGTDTQYF. CDR3 nucleotide sequence: TGCAGCGTCACCCCGGGACTAGCGGGAGGGACAGATACGCAGTATTTT.

J is TRBJ2-2 and V is TRBV10-1; D is possibly TRBD1 (6 bases). Germline V gene sequence: CDR1 WNHNN, CDR2 SYGVQD (reference sequence). Trimming stripped 6 bases from V and 2 bases from J, with 10 bases between. CDR3 length: 14 amino acids. In DNA, the CDR3 is TGCGCCAGCAGACTCGGGACAAACACCGGGGAGCTGTTTTTT. As protein: CASRLGTNTGELFF.

The rearrangement links TRBV11-2 to TRBJ1-1, with a weak D call TRBD1 (6 bases). CDR3 length: 15 amino acids. Looked up from germline, CDR1 is SGHAT and CDR2 is FQNNGV. Trimming stripped 4 bases from V and 1 base from J, with 13 bases between. The CDR3 region has the DNA TGTGCCAGCAGCTCAGGGGTGGGGCCGAACACTGAAGCTTTCTTT. Its protein product is CASSSGVGPNTEAFF.

The gene calls are TRBV27 and TRBJ1-2; TRBD1 matches 9 bases. Germline assignment: CDR1 MNHEY and CDR2 SMNVEV (reference sequence). CDR3 length: 15 amino acids. Unmatched junction bases numbered 12, after V lost 5 bases and J lost 8 bases. DNA of the CDR3: TGTGCCAGCAGTCCCGGGACAGGGACCTATCAAGGCTACACCTTC. It codes for CASSPGTGTYQGYTF.

The chain employs TRBV2 and TRBJ2-1; D is possibly TRBD2 (6 bases). The CDR3 is 15 amino acids. Trimming stripped 5 bases from V and 2 bases from J, with 13 bases between. Germline-derived CDR1 and CDR2 are SNHLY and FYNNEI. CDR3 in amino acids: CASSFGTSTYNEQFF. The CDR3 coding sequence is TGTGCCAGCAGTTTCGGGACTTCTACCTACAATGAGCAGTTCTTC.

The chain recombines TRBV4-1 with TRBJ2-7; D not resolved. Germline CDR1 is MGHRA and CDR2 is YSYEKL. V was cut by 2 bases and J by 3 bases, with 8 bases left in between. CDR3 length: 13 amino acids. Here the CDR3 DNA reads TGCGCCAGCAGCCAAACCCCGGGCTACGAGCAGTACTTC. Protein product: CASSQTPGYEQYF.

This sequence joins TRBV4-3 and TRBJ1-2, with D unresolved. Trimming removed 0 bases at V and 4 bases at J, with 9 bases between. The CDR3 contains 14 residues. Germline V gives CDR1 LGHNA, CDR2 YSLEER. CDR3 sequence: CASSQDRHGYGYTF. The CDR3 DNA is TGCGCCAGCAGCCAAGATCGGCACGGCTATGGCTACACCTTC.

This clone appeared a single time. J is TRBJ2-7 and V is TRBV19, with D unclear. V lost 4 bases to trimming and J lost 3 bases, with 16 bases between them. CDR1 is LNHDA and CDR2 is SQIVND in the germline V gene (reference sequence). This CDR3 is built from 15 residues. The CDR3 bases are TGTGCCAGTAGTACCGGTACGAACACTATCTACGAGCAGTACTTC. It specifies CASSTGTNTIYEQYF.

The genes are TRBV19 and TRBJ1-4; D unresolved. The CDR3 is 13 amino acids. Trimming shortened V by 6 bases and J by 7 bases, and 12 bases separated the two germline ends. Germline V gene data show CDR1 as LNHDA and CDR2 as SQIVND (reference sequence). CDR3 protein: CASSGGLGEKLFF. The CDR3 DNA reads TGTGCCAGTAGCGGCGGACTAGGTGAAAAACTGTTTTTT.

The chain recombines TRBV27 with TRBJ2-3, with TRBD1 matching 9 bases. The CDR3 is 15 amino acids. Per germline, CDR1 MNHEY and CDR2 SMNVEV (reference sequence). V dropped 6 bases and J dropped 6; count of bases not matched to a gene: 10. CDR3 nucleotides: TGTGCCAGCAGCTACACACAGGGGGCGCGGGATACGCAGTATTTT. Translated, it gives CASSYTQGARDTQYF.